Shown below are 25 T cell receptor beta chains from a single sample sequenced in a study of cytomegalovirus exposure and HLA in healthy donors. 60 Vbeta and 13 Jbeta primers were used in PCR. The table came from immunoSEQ multiplex PCR; TCRdb's copy has only in-frame clones and leaves some out. This sample has some 200,000 clones, with 76% found just once. Source material: PBMCs. These receptors were obtained from a man between 18 and 35 years old in good health and CMV-seronegative.

The rearrangement uses TRBV4-1 and TRBJ1-2, with 7 positions matching TRBD1. The CDR3 length is 14 residues. V was pared by 1 base and J by 6 bases, with 5 bases of the junction left unmatched. CDR1 is MGHRA and CDR2 is YSYEKL in the germline V gene. CDR3 nucleotide sequence: TGCGCCAGCAGCCAAGGTACAGGGGAGGATGGCTACACCTTC. Its translation: CASSQGTGEDGYTF.

The chain links TRBV4-2 to TRBJ2-7; TRBD2 aligns across 11 bases. In germline, CDR1 is LGHNA, CDR2 YNFKEQ. The length of the CDR3 is 15 residues. The V and J ends lost 4 bases and 6 bases, in that order; junction bases with no gene match: 8. In nucleotides, the CDR3 is TGTGCCAGCAGCCGCCAACTAGCGGGAGAAGGCGAGCAGTACTTC. This encodes CASSRQLAGEGEQYF.

The V gene is TRBV30, the J gene TRBJ2-7; 9 positions match TRBD1. CDR3 length: 13 residues. With V trimmed by 4 bases and J by 4 bases, 5 bases remained unmatched. Per germline, CDR1 GTSNPN and CDR2 SVGIG (reference sequence). CDR3 sequence reads: CAWNTGGRYEQYF. The CDR3 nucleotides read TGTGCCTGGAACACAGGGGGCCGGTACGAGCAGTACTTC.

The rearrangement uses TRBV5-4 and TRBJ2-1, with D tentatively TRBD1 (5 bases). The germline CDR1 and CDR2 sequences are SGHNT and YYREEE (reference sequence). V was cut by 0 bases and J by 3 bases, with 16 bases left in between. The CDR3 has 17 residues. CDR3 amino acids: CASSLAGLGSYYNEQFF. In DNA form, the CDR3 reads TGTGCCAGCAGCTTGGCAGGGTTGGGCTCCTACTACAATGAGCAGTTCTTC.

The chain couples TRBV5-1 to TRBJ1-1; a possible D gene is TRBD1 (5 bases). The CDR3 consists of 15 residues. Trimming stripped 0 bases from V and 2 bases from J, with 11 bases between. CDR1 and CDR2 (germline): SGHRS, YFSETQ. CDR3 amino acids: CASSLVSGFNTEAFF. CDR3 sequence (DNA): TGCGCCAGCAGCTTGGTTTCAGGGTTTAACACTGAAGCTTTCTTT.

This sequence joins TRBV7-2 and TRBJ2-1, with D possibly matching TRBD1 (6 bases). The CDR3 has 18 residues. Per the germline V gene, CDR1 is SGHTA and CDR2 is FQGNSA. Trimming cost V 1 base and J 5 bases, with 21 bases left between them. Here the CDR3 reads CASSLGQGLSVRNNEQFF. CDR3 DNA: TGTGCCAGCAGCTTAGGGCAGGGGCTGAGTGTAAGGAACAATGAGCAGTTCTTC. Using reference TRBV7-2 and TRBJ2-1 for the parts outside the CDR3, the full variable domain is GAGVSQSPSNKVTEKGKDVELRCDPISGHTALYWYRQSLGQGLEFLIYFQGNSAPDKSGLPSDRFSAERTGGSVSTLTIQRTQQEDSAVYLCASSLGQGLSVRNNEQFFGPGTRLTVL.

This clone came up a few times. The chain joins TRBV2 to TRBJ2-1; TRBD2 aligns across 8 bases. V lost 6 bases, J lost 2 bases, and 12 bases stayed unmatched. Germline V gene data show CDR1 as SNHLY and CDR2 as FYNNEI. The CDR3 runs to 17 residues. The CDR3 reads CASSGLGAGAAYNEQFF. Here the CDR3 DNA reads TGTGCCAGCAGCGGTCTAGGAGCGGGAGCGGCCTACAATGAGCAGTTCTTC.

V and J are TRBV4-1 and TRBJ2-1; no firm D call. CDR1 is MGHRA, CDR2 YSYEKL, per germline. V was trimmed by 2 bases and J by 6 bases, leaving 17 bases between them. The CDR3 is made up of 16 amino acids. CDR3 residues: CASSQRSLEIVNEQFF. CDR3 nucleotide sequence: TGCGCCAGCAGCCAAAGGTCTCTAGAGATCGTCAATGAGCAGTTCTTC.

This chain connects TRBV2 to TRBJ1-1; D remains ambiguous. V shed 8 bases and J shed 1 base, with 8 bases lying between them. The CDR3 totals 12 residues. The germline gives CDR1 SNHLY, CDR2 FYNNEI. The CDR3 sequence: CASLPENTEAFF. In DNA form, the CDR3 reads TGTGCCAGCCTTCCAGAGAACACTGAAGCTTTCTTT.

The V gene is TRBV2, the J gene TRBJ1-3; D is ambiguous. The CDR3 covers 14 residues. Germline lookup yields CDR1 SNHLY and CDR2 FYNNEI. Trimming removed 5 bases at V and 0 bases at J, with 8 bases between. As DNA, the CDR3 is TGTGCCAGCAGTATTACAAGCTCTGGAAACACCATATATTTT. Its translation is CASSITSSGNTIYF.

This rearrangement joins TRBV6-1 to TRBJ2-1; TRBD2 aligns across 9 bases. The CDR3 extends over 15 amino acids. Germline V CDR1 and CDR2: MNHNS, SASEGT. The junction had 5 bases not matched to a gene; V was cut back by 6 bases and J by 2 bases. The CDR3 reads CASRGTSRPYNEQFF. The CDR3 nucleotides read TGTGCCAGCAGGGGGACTAGCCGCCCCTACAATGAGCAGTTCTTC.

The DNA of the CDR3 is TGTGCCAGCAGCTTATCCGTTCGGGAGGGCCATAACAATGAGCAGTTCTTC. Residues: CASSLSVREGHNNEQFF. The V gene is TRBV7-8, the J gene TRBJ2-1, with 8 nucleotides matching TRBD2. Germline trimming cut 2 bases from V and 5 bases from J; bases unmatched to any gene: 11. Germline assignment: CDR1 SGHVS and CDR2 FQNEAQ. This CDR3 contains 17 residues. Full variable domain (rest looked up from reference TRBV7-8 and TRBJ2-1): GAGVSQSPRYKVAKRGQDVALRCDPISGHVSLFWYQQALGQGPEFLTYFQNEAQLDKSGLPSDRFFAERPEGSVSTLKIQRTQQEDSAVYLCASSLSVREGHNNEQFFGPGTRLTVL.

This chain joins TRBV27 and TRBJ1-5; 9 nucleotides align to TRBD1. CDR3 length equals 17 residues. The germline gives CDR1 MNHEY, CDR2 SMNVEV (reference sequence). V trimming: 5 bases; J trimming: 6 bases; junction bases outside the gene matches: 14. The DNA for the CDR3 is TGTGCCAGCAGTCCCAAACCCGGGACAGGGAGGTTTCAGCCCCAGCATTTT. The encoded protein is CASSPKPGTGRFQPQHF.

In this sample, this clone turned up a few times. V gene TRBV6-5 combines with J gene TRBJ1-2, with TRBD1 matching over 9 bases. Trimming removed 5 bases from V and 8 bases from J; junction bases left unmatched: 12. CDR3 size: 15 residues. Looked up from germline, CDR1 is MNHEY and CDR2 is SVGAGI. This CDR3 is CASSLGSGTGFGYTF. The CDR3 nucleotides are TGTGCCAGCAGTCTCGGCTCCGGGACAGGGTTCGGCTACACCTTC.

This clone was observed once. The chain combines TRBV18 with TRBJ1-2; D gene ambiguous. V was cut by 3 bases and J by 8 bases, with 13 bases left in between. The CDR3 totals 13 residues. Germline values: CDR1 KGHSH, CDR2 LQKENI. CDR3 protein: CASSPSNEFGYTF. The CDR3 nucleotides read TGTGCCAGCTCACCGAGTAACGAGTTCGGCTACACCTTC.

The chain's CDR3 is CASSVYRGQDTEAFF. The CDR3 nucleotides read TGTGCCAGCAGCGTTTACAGGGGGCAAGACACTGAAGCTTTCTTT. The genes are TRBV9 and TRBJ1-1; 9 nucleotides line up with TRBD1. The V segment lost 2 bases and the J segment 3 bases; nucleotides outside the gene matches: 5. Germline CDR1 and CDR2: SGDLS and YYNGEE. This CDR3 contains 15 residues.

This sequence joins TRBV19 and TRBJ1-5; maybe TRBD1 (5 bases). CDR1 is LNHDA and CDR2 is SQIVND in the germline V gene (reference sequence). This CDR3 is 14 amino acids long. V was trimmed by 2 bases and J by 3 bases, leaving 8 bases between them. The CDR3 nucleotides are TGTGCCAGTAGTATAAGGGGTTACAATCAGCCCCAGCATTTT. It yields the protein CASSIRGYNQPQHF.

V usage is TRBV28 and J usage is TRBJ1-2; 9 positions agree with TRBD1. CDR3 length equals 17 residues. The germline V gene has CDR1 MDHEN and CDR2 SYDVKM. The V and J ends lost 6 bases and 3 bases, in that order; junction bases with no gene match: 14. The CDR3 here is CASSPTGGLYGDYGYTF. The CDR3 nucleotides read TGTGCCAGCAGCCCGACAGGGGGACTCTACGGGGACTATGGCTACACCTTC.

The chain recombines TRBV6-1 with TRBJ2-3, with D possibly matching TRBD1 (5 bases). V was cut by 3 bases and J by 0 bases, with 10 bases left in between. Germline V gene sequence: CDR1 MNHNS, CDR2 SASEGT. The length of the CDR3 is 15 residues. CDR3 sequence reads: CASSEDGASTDTQYF. The CDR3 DNA reads as TGTGCCAGCAGTGAGGATGGGGCTAGCACAGATACGCAGTATTTT.

The chain combines TRBV7-8 with TRBJ1-1; 7 bases map to TRBD1. The CDR3 totals 17 residues. CDR1 and CDR2 (germline): SGHVS, FQNEAQ. The trim removed 3 bases at V and 1 base at J, leaving 11 bases unmatched. CDR3 nucleotides: TGTGCCAGCAGCTTGCCCGGGACAGCCAGCGGGAACACTGAAGCTTTCTTT. This translates into CASSLPGTASGNTEAFF.

This clone has only a few counts. The CDR3 protein is CAWSRDRGLVEQYF. The CDR3 DNA reads as TGTGCCTGGAGTCGGGACAGGGGTCTTGTCGAGCAGTACTTC. The gene calls are TRBV30 and TRBJ2-5; 10 nucleotides align to TRBD1. The end of the DNA is better explained by TRBJ2-7, so the J call may be wrong. CDR1 is GTSNPN, CDR2 SVGIG, per germline (reference sequence). CDR3 length: 14 residues.

V gene TRBV27 combines with J gene TRBJ2-1; D might be TRBD2 (10 bases). This CDR3 has 23 residues. Trimming stripped 7 bases from V and 0 bases from J, with 37 bases between. The germline V gene has CDR1 MNHEY and CDR2 SMNVEV (reference sequence). CDR3 sequence reads: CASTHGPKRTGVASGSSYNEQFF. DNA of the CDR3: TGTGCCAGCACCCACGGGCCAAAACGGACAGGGGTGGCTAGCGGGAGCTCCTACAATGAGCAGTTCTTC.

The chain recombines TRBV28 with TRBJ2-3, with D maybe TRBD2 (6 bases). The germline V gene encodes CDR1 MDHEN and CDR2 SYDVKM. Trimming took off 7 bases at V and 1 base at J, with 12 bases between the two ends. This CDR3 has 14 amino acids. CDR3 region: CASTGGTRTDTQYF. The CDR3 coding sequence is TGTGCCAGCACAGGCGGGACCCGCACAGATACGCAGTATTTT.

V usage is TRBV28 and J usage is TRBJ1-6, with 10 bases matching TRBD1. With V trimmed by 5 bases and J by 10 bases, 8 bases remained unmatched. CDR1 and CDR2 from the germline V gene are MDHEN and SYDVKM. The CDR3 extends over 15 amino acids. This chain's CDR3 is CASSEAGTGESPLHF. The CDR3 DNA reads as TGTGCCAGCAGTGAAGCCGGGACAGGGGAGTCACCCCTCCACTTT.

This chain links TRBV5-5 with TRBJ2-5; 8 bases agree with TRBD2. CDR3 length: 16 residues. Losses at the gene ends were 2 bases for V and 5 bases for J; bases not matched to a gene: 11. Germline V CDR1 and CDR2: SGHKS, YYEKEE (reference sequence). The CDR3 sequence is CASSLFGREGLETQYF. The CDR3 region has the DNA TGTGCCAGCAGCTTATTCGGGAGGGAGGGCTTGGAGACCCAGTACTTC.